Following are 17 T cell receptor beta chains from one sample sequenced in a study of blood T cell repertoires in COVID-19. The assay was immunoSEQ multiplex PCR, and TCRdb's table has in-frame clones only and misses some. Of 100,000 to 150,000 clones in the sample, 60% to 80% were seen once. Sequenced sample: peripheral blood. These receptors were obtained from a man between 60 and 70 years old with acute or convalescent COVID-19.

The chain couples TRBV18 to TRBJ2-3; 9 bases line up with TRBD1. The V segment lost 3 bases and the J segment 0 bases; nucleotides outside the gene matches: 1. CDR1 and CDR2 (germline): KGHSH, LQKENI. CDR3 length: 15 residues. Written as DNA, the CDR3 is TGTGCCAGCTCACCGGACAGGGGTAGCACAGATACGCAGTATTTT. Its translation is CASSPDRGSTDTQYF.

This clone was counted a few times. The chain has TRBV19 and TRBJ1-5; D may be TRBD1 (5 bases). With 4 bases removed from V and 2 bases from J, the gap between germline ends came to 18 bases. Germline V gives CDR1 LNHDA, CDR2 SQIVND (reference sequence). This CDR3 is built from 17 residues. The CDR3 coding sequence is TGTGCCAGTAGTAGTCGGACACCCCAGGTGGGCAATCAGCCCCAGCATTTT. Translating gives CASSSRTPQVGNQPQHF.

The rearrangement links TRBV11-2 to TRBJ1-1; tentative D call: TRBD1 (6 bases). V gave up 5 bases and J gave up 0 bases, with 10 bases separating them. Germline-derived CDR1 and CDR2 are SGHAT and FQNNGV. This CDR3 region has 14 residues. The CDR3 nucleotides read TGTGCCAGCAGCCCCAGGGGCATGAACACTGAAGCTTTCTTT. Its translation is CASSPRGMNTEAFF.

The rearrangement links TRBV30 to TRBJ1-2, with 8 positions matching TRBD1. After removal of 1 base from V and 2 bases from J, the junction contained 0 bases not matched to a gene. The CDR3 extends over 13 amino acids. The V gene's germline CDR1 is GTSNPN and CDR2 SVGIG (reference sequence). For the CDR3, the DNA is TGTGCCTGGAGTGGACAGGGGAACTATGGCTACACCTTC. This sequence encodes CAWSGQGNYGYTF.

J is TRBJ1-1 and V is TRBV4-1; D is uncertain. This CDR3 is 15 amino acids long. Trimming left V 3 bases short and J 1 base short, with 12 bases between. In germline, CDR1 is MGHRA, CDR2 YSYEKL. CDR3 loop: CASSQADIPNTEAFF. The DNA of the CDR3 is TGCGCCAGCAGCCAGGCCGACATCCCGAACACTGAAGCTTTCTTT.

The chain uses TRBV27 and TRBJ2-6, with TRBD1 as a possible D gene (7 bases). Germline CDR1 MNHEY, CDR2 SMNVEV (reference sequence). Trimming pared 0 bases from V and 0 bases from J, leaving 21 bases between. The CDR3 is made up of 21 amino acids. CDR3 coding DNA: TGTGCCAGCAGTTTATCACCCAGGCGACAGGGAGGTTTCTCTGGGGCCAACGTCCTGACTTTC. Its translation is CASSLSPRRQGGFSGANVLTF.

The genes are TRBV5-8 and TRBJ1-1; no clear D. The germline V gene has CDR1 SGHTS and CDR2 YDEGEE. This CDR3 comprises 16 residues. Trimming took off 4 bases at V and 5 bases at J, with 21 bases between the two ends. DNA of the CDR3: TGTGCCAGCAGCGCCGGGTCCACCTATGTGGGTACTGAAGCTTTCTTT. It codes for CASSAGSTYVGTEAFF.

V usage is TRBV5-1 and J usage is TRBJ2-3, with TRBD2 identical over 9 bases. The germline V gene encodes CDR1 SGHRS and CDR2 YFSETQ. Trimming at V came to 3 bases and at J to 7 bases, leaving 12 bases not matched to a gene. The CDR3 is 16 amino acids. CDR3 residues: CASSSWRGLAGNTQYF. The CDR3 bases are TGCGCCAGCAGCTCTTGGAGGGGACTAGCCGGGAATACGCAGTATTTT.

The chain recombines TRBV4-1 with TRBJ2-7; a weak D match, TRBD2 (6 bases). Germline V CDR1 and CDR2: MGHRA, YSYEKL. Trimming removed 1 base from V and 2 bases from J, with 12 bases in between. The CDR3 extends over 15 amino acids. For the CDR3, the DNA is TGCGCCAGCAGCCAAGCCAGCGGGCAAGCCTACGAGCAGTACTTC. Its protein is CASSQASGQAYEQYF.

This clone came up once. The J gene is TRBJ1-1, the V gene TRBV3-1 (or the pseudogene TRBV3-2); unclear D gene. The germline CDR1 and CDR2 sequences are LGHDT and YNNKEL (reference sequence). CDR3 length: 13 amino acids. Between the trimmed V and J ends, which lost 1 base and 4 bases, there was a span of 7 bases. DNA of the CDR3: TGTGCCAGCAGCCAAGCGGGAGGCACTGAAGCTTTCTTT. Its translation is CASSQAGGTEAFF.

This chain links TRBV18 with TRBJ2-7, with 7 bases identical to TRBD2. Trimming took 3 bases from V and 2 from J; bases not matched to a gene: 4. This CDR3 spans 14 amino acids. Germline CDR1 and CDR2: KGHSH and LQKENI. CDR3: CASSPRGVTYEQYF. For the CDR3, the DNA is TGTGCCAGCTCACCCCGGGGGGTGACCTACGAGCAGTACTTC.

The V call is TRBV9, the J call TRBJ1-1; 11 nucleotides align to TRBD1. Looked up from germline, CDR1 is SGDLS and CDR2 is YYNGEE. This CDR3 comprises 15 residues. V lost 0 bases and J lost 4; bases outside the gene matches: 2. The CDR3 protein is CASSVGTGGFTEAFF. CDR3 bases: TGTGCCAGCAGCGTAGGGACAGGGGGCTTCACTGAAGCTTTCTTT. Supplemented by reference TRBV9 and TRBJ1-1, the full variable domain reads DSGVTQTPKHLITATGQRVTLRCSPRSGDLSVYWYQQSLDQGLQFLIQYYNGEERAKGNILERFSAQQFPDLHSELNLSSLELGDSALYFCASSVGTGGFTEAFFGQGTRLTVV.

This rearrangement joins TRBV4-2 to TRBJ1-2; D uncertain. From germline, CDR1 is LGHNA and CDR2 YNFKEQ. The CDR3 runs to 19 residues. Trimming stripped 1 base from V and 0 bases from J, with 21 bases between. In DNA, the CDR3 is TGTGCCAGCAGCCAAGCAATCCTGGCGCCGGGAAACCCTAACTATGGCTACACCTTC. It encodes CASSQAILAPGNPNYGYTF.

This clone showed up just a few times. The J gene is TRBJ2-2, the V gene TRBV2; 11 bases map to TRBD1. The CDR3 length is 15 residues. The junction had 9 bases not matched to a gene; V was cut back by 8 bases and J by 7 bases. CDR1 and CDR2 (germline): SNHLY, FYNNEI. CDR3 bases: TGTGCCAGCGTGAGGACAGGGGGCCTTGTCGGGGAGCTGTTTTTT. The encoded protein is CASVRTGGLVGELFF.

The V call is TRBV6-5, the J call TRBJ2-5; the D gene is possibly TRBD1 (5 bases). CDR3 length equals 14 residues. CDR1 is MNHEY, CDR2 SVGAGI, per germline. The V end lost 6 bases, the J end lost 3 bases, and 14 bases lay between the germline ends. The CDR3: CASRRGHLKETQYF. The CDR3 DNA follows: TGTGCCAGCAGGCGCGGACATCTGAAAGAGACCCAGTACTTC.

The chain carries TRBV5-1 and TRBJ2-3; 9 nucleotides match TRBD2. Germline CDR1 and CDR2: SGHRS and YFSETQ. The V segment lost 0 bases and the J segment 3 bases; nucleotides outside the gene matches: 5. CDR3 length: 16 residues. CDR3 nucleotide sequence: TGCGCCAGCAGCTTGGGGTTTCTAGCGGGGACAGATACGCAGTATTTT. Its translation: CASSLGFLAGTDTQYF.

The rearrangement joins TRBV5-1 to TRBJ2-7; D ambiguous. Per the germline V gene, CDR1 is SGHRS and CDR2 is YFSETQ. V lost 1 base and J lost 1, with 9 bases in between. The CDR3 spans 14 residues. CDR3 nucleotide sequence: TGCGCCAGCAGCTTGCTCACATCATCCTACGAGCAGTACTTC. It yields the protein CASSLLTSSYEQYF.